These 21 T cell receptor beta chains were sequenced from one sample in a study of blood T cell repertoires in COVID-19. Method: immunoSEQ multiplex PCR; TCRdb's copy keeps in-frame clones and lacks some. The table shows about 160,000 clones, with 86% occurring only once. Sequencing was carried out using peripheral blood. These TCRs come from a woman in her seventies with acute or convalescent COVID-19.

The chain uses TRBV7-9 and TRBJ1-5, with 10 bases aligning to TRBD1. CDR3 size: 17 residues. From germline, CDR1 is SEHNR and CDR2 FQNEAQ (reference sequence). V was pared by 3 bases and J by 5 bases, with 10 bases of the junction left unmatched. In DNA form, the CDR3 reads TGTGCCAGCAGCTTGGACAGACAGGGGGCGGCAGATCAGCCCCAGCATTTT. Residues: CASSLDRQGAADQPQHF.

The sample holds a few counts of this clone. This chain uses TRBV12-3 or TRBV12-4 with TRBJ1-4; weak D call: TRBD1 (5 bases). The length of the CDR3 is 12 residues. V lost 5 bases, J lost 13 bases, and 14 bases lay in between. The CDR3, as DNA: TGTGCCAGCAGTCCGGGGACTAGGGGACTGTTTTTT. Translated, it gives CASSPGTRGLFF.

CDR3: CASSLSRQARKRAKGLMSNTEAFF. The CDR3 bases are TGTGCCAGCAGCTTAAGTAGGCAGGCAAGGAAGAGAGCAAAGGGGTTAATGTCGAACACTGAAGCTTTCTTT. The V and J genes are TRBV7-3 and TRBJ1-1; possibly TRBD1 for D (5 bases). The germline V and J ends were trimmed by 1 base and 1 base, with 37 bases remaining between them. Germline CDR1 is SGHTA and CDR2 is FQGTGA. The CDR3 is 24 residues long. The full variable domain, completed using reference TRBV7-3 and TRBJ1-1, is GAGVSQTPSNKVTEKGKYVELRCDPISGHTALYWYRQSLGQGPEFLIYFQGTGAADDSGLPNDRFFAVRPEGSVSTLKIQRTERGDSAVYLCASSLSRQARKRAKGLMSNTEAFFGQGTRLTVV.

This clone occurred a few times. CDR3 residues: CASSPGIYEQYF. CDR3 in DNA: TGCGCCAGCAGCCCGGGAATCTACGAGCAGTACTTC. The chain carries TRBV5-1 and TRBJ2-7, with a tentative D call TRBD2 (5 bases). The CDR3 is 12 residues long. The V and J ends lost 4 bases and 3 bases respectively, with 8 bases between them. Germline loops: CDR1 SGHRS, CDR2 YFSETQ.

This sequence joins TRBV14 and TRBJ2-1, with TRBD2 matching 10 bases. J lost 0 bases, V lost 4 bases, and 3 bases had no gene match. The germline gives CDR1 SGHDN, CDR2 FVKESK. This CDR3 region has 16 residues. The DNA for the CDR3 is TGTGCCAGCAGCCCTATAGCGGGGGGCTCCTACAATGAGCAGTTCTTC. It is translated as CASSPIAGGSYNEQFF.

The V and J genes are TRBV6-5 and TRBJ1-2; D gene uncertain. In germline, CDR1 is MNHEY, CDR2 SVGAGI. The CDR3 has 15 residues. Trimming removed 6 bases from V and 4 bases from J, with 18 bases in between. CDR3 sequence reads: CASRYSGVSGYGYTF. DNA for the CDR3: TGTGCCAGCAGGTATAGCGGAGTCTCTGGCTATGGCTACACCTTC.

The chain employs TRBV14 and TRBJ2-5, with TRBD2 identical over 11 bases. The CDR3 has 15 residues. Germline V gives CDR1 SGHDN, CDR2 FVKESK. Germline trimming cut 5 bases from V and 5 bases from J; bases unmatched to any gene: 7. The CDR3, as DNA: TGTGCCAGCAGCAGCTCTAGCGGGAGGACCGAGACCCAGTACTTC. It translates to CASSSSSGRTETQYF.

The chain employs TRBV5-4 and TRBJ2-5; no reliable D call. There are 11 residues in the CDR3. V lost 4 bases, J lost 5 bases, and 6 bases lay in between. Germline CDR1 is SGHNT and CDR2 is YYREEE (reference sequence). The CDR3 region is CASSTRETQYF. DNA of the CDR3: TGTGCCAGCAGCACGAGGGAGACCCAGTACTTC.

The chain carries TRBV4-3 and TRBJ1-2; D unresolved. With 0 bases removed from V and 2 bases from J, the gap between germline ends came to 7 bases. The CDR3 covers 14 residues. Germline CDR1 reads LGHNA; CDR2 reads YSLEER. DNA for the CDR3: TGCGCCAGCAGCCAAGATCGGCGGAACTATGGCTACACCTTC. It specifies CASSQDRRNYGYTF.

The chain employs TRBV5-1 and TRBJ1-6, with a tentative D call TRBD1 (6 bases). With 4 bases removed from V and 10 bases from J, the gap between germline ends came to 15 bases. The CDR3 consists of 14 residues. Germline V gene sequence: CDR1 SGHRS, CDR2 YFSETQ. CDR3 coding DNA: TGCGCCAGCAGCGAAGGGGGGACTAACTCACCCCTCCACTTT. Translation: CASSEGGTNSPLHF.

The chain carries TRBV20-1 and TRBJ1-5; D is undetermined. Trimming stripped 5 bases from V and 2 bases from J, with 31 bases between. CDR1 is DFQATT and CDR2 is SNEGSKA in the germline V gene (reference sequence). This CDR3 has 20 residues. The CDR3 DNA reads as TGCAGTGCTCGTGCCTCCCCCTCCTGGAGGCGACCCACGGGCAATCAGCCCCAGCATTTT. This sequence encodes CSARASPSWRRPTGNQPQHF.

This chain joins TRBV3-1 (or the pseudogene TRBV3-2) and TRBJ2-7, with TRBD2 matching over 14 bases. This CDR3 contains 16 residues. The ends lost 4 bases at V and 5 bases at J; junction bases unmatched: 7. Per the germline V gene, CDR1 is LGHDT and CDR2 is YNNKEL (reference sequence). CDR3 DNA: TGTGCCAGCAGCCCGACTAGCGGGAGGGCCAGCCACGAGCAGTACTTC. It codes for CASSPTSGRASHEQYF.

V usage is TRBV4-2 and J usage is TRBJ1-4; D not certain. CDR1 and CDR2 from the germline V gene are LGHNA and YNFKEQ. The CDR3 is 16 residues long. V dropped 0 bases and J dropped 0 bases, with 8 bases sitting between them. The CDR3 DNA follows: TGTGCCAGCAGCCAAGATGGCGGAGCAACTAATGAAAAACTGTTTTTT. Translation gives CASSQDGGATNEKLFF.

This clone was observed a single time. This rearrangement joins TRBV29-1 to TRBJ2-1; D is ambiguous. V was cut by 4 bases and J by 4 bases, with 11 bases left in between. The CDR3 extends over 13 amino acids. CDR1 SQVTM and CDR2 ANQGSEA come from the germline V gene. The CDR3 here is CSVGQNRYNEQFF. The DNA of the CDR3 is TGCAGCGTTGGGCAGAACCGATACAATGAGCAGTTCTTC.

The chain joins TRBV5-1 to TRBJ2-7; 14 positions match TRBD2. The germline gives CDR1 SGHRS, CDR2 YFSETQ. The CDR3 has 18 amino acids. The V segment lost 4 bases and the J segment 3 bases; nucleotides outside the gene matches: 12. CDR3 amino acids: CASSLRTSGRSQFYEQYF. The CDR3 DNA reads TGCGCCAGCAGCCTAAGGACTAGCGGGAGGAGTCAATTCTACGAGCAGTACTTC.

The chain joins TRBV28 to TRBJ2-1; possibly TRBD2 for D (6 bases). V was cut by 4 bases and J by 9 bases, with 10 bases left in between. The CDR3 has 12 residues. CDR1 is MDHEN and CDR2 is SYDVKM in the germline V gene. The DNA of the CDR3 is TGTGCCAGCAGTTGGACTAACTCTGAGCAGTTCTTC. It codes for CASSWTNSEQFF.

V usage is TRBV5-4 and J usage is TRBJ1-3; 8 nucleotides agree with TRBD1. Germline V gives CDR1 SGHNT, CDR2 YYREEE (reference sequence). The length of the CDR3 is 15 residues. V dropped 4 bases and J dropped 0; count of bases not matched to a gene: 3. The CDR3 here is CASSRDRYSGNTIYF. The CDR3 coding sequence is TGTGCCAGCAGCCGGGACAGGTACTCTGGAAACACCATATATTTT. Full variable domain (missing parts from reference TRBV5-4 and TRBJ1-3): ETGVTQSPTHLIKTRGQQVTLRCSSQSGHNTVSWYQQALGQGPQFIFQYYREEENGRGNFPPRFSGLQFPNYSSELNVNALELDDSALYLCASSRDRYSGNTIYFGEGSWLTVV.

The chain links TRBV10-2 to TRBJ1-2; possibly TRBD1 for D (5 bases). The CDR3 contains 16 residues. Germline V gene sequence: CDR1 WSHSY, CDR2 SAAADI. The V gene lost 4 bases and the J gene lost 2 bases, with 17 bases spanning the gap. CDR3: CASSGTGGVSNYGYTF. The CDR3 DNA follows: TGCGCCAGCAGTGGTACGGGGGGGGTTTCGAACTATGGCTACACCTTC.

The CDR3, as DNA: TGTGCCAGCAGCTTTCTTTTAGTAGCACGGCGGGACACTGAAGCTTTCTTT. Translated, it gives CASSFLLVARRDTEAFF. This sequence joins TRBV7-8 and TRBJ1-1; D is ambiguous. There are 17 residues in the CDR3. From germline, CDR1 is SGHVS and CDR2 FQNEAQ. Trimming shortened V by 3 bases and J by 3 bases, and 20 bases separated the two germline ends. The full variable domain, its missing parts supplied by reference TRBV7-8 and TRBJ1-1, is GAGVSQSPRYKVAKRGQDVALRCDPISGHVSLFWYQQALGQGPEFLTYFQNEAQLDKSGLPSDRFFAERPEGSVSTLKIQRTQQEDSAVYLCASSFLLVARRDTEAFFGQGTRLTVV.

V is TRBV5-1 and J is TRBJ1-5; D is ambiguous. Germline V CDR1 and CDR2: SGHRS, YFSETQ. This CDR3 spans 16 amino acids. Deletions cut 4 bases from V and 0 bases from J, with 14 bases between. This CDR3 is CASSPEGPYSNQPQHF. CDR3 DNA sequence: TGCGCCAGCAGCCCAGAGGGTCCCTATAGCAATCAGCCCCAGCATTTT.

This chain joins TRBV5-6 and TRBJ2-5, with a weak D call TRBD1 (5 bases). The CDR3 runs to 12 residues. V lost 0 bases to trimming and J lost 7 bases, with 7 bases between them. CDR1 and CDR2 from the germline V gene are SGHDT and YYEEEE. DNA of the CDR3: TGTGCCAGCAGCTTGGGCCAGGGGACCCAGTACTTC. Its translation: CASSLGQGTQYF.